The 14 T cell receptor beta chains in this list originate from one sample, sequenced in a study of blood T cell repertoires in COVID-19. The protocol was immunoSEQ multiplex PCR, while the TCRdb copy is restricted to in-frame clones and leaves out a portion. The sample consists of about 180,000 clones, roughly 82% of them appearing once. Sample: peripheral blood. The receptors were gathered from a woman in her 70s with acute or convalescent COVID-19.

The chain uses TRBV28 and TRBJ1-1; unclear D gene. Trimming removed 3 bases at V and 4 bases at J, with 3 bases between. Germline assignment: CDR1 MDHEN and CDR2 SYDVKM. The CDR3 contains 11 residues. The CDR3 region has the DNA TGTGCCAGCAGTTTCCTCACTGAAGCTTTCTTT. Translation gives CASSFLTEAFF.

The J gene is TRBJ2-1, the V gene TRBV19, with D perhaps matching TRBD2 (6 bases). V lost 4 bases, J lost 9 bases, and 10 bases lay in between. This CDR3 has 12 amino acids. CDR1 and CDR2 (germline): LNHDA, SQIVND (reference sequence). The CDR3 coding sequence is TGTGCCAGTAGTAGGAGGGGAAGTGAGCAGTTCTTC. This translates into CASSRRGSEQFF.

The chain joins TRBV7-8 to TRBJ2-5, with TRBD2 matching 7 bases. The CDR3 covers 15 residues. Germline lookup yields CDR1 SGHVS and CDR2 FQNEAQ. V was clipped by 0 bases and J by 5 bases; unmatched bases: 6. CDR3 residues: CASSLALAGRETQYF. DNA of the CDR3: TGTGCCAGCAGCTTAGCGTTAGCGGGCCGCGAGACCCAGTACTTC.

This clone was counted once. The V and J genes are TRBV3-1 (or the pseudogene TRBV3-2) and TRBJ2-7; 7 positions match TRBD1. The CDR3 runs 14 residues. The V gene end was trimmed by 6 bases and the J gene end by 0 bases; junction bases not matched to a gene: 5. Germline V gene lookup returns CDR1 LGHDT and CDR2 YNNKEL (reference sequence). The CDR3: CASSLDRYSYEQYF. The DNA for the CDR3 is TGTGCCAGCAGTCTGGACAGGTACTCCTACGAGCAGTACTTC.

The chain has TRBV7-9 and TRBJ2-2; unclear D gene. Germline CDR1 reads SEHNR; CDR2 reads FQNEAQ (reference sequence). This CDR3 has 12 residues. The ends were cut back, 5 bases at V and 7 bases at J, with 8 bases in the middle. Here the CDR3 reads CASSRPGGELFF. In DNA, the CDR3 is TGTGCCAGCAGCCGTCCAGGCGGGGAGCTGTTTTTT.

The V and J genes are TRBV30 and TRBJ1-2; weak D call: TRBD1 (5 bases). CDR1 is GTSNPN and CDR2 is SVGIG in the germline V gene (reference sequence). CDR3 length: 12 amino acids. Trimming shortened V by 5 bases and J by 4 bases, and 11 bases separated the two germline ends. For the CDR3, the DNA is TGTGCCTGGGGAGGGGAGAGCTATGGCTACACCTTC. Amino acid sequence: CAWGGESYGYTF.

This clone was counted at least ten times. The rearrangement joins TRBV6-1 to TRBJ1-5, with 8 bases matching TRBD1. The CDR3 runs to 18 residues. V lost 2 bases and J lost 0; bases outside the gene matches: 9. Germline assignment: CDR1 MNHNS and CDR2 SASEGT. CDR3 in DNA: TGTGCCAGCAGTGAAAGGGGCAGGGGGCGGGATAGCAATCAGCCCCAGCATTTT. This translates into CASSERGRGRDSNQPQHF.

This chain links TRBV5-4 with TRBJ2-6; TRBD2 agrees at 11 bases. The CDR3 sequence is 18 residues long. The germline V gene has CDR1 SGHNT and CDR2 YYREEE (reference sequence). J gave up 3 bases and V 4 bases, and 9 bases lay outside the gene matches. In DNA, the CDR3 is TGTGCCAGCAGCCCGGTTACTAGCGGGAGCATTGGGGCCAACGTCCTGACTTTC. Its protein is CASSPVTSGSIGANVLTF.

V is TRBV5-1 and J is TRBJ2-5, with 9 bases aligning to TRBD1. The V gene's germline CDR1 is SGHRS and CDR2 YFSETQ. The CDR3 consists of 16 residues. V lost 2 bases and J lost 1; bases outside the gene matches: 6. The CDR3 here is CASSFTGGEAQETQYF. The CDR3 region has the DNA TGCGCCAGCAGCTTCACAGGGGGCGAGGCCCAAGAGACCCAGTACTTC.

The chain links TRBV27 to TRBJ1-6; TRBD1 matches at 8 bases. This CDR3 has 14 amino acids. The V gene end was trimmed by 3 bases and the J gene end by 7 bases; junction bases not matched to a gene: 2. Germline CDR1 reads MNHEY; CDR2 reads SMNVEV (reference sequence). The CDR3 reads CASSLRTGNSPLHF. The CDR3 nucleotides read TGTGCCAGCAGTTTGAGGACAGGGAATTCACCCCTCCACTTT.

The rearrangement uses TRBV19 and TRBJ2-7, with TRBD1 as a possible D gene (6 bases). CDR1 LNHDA and CDR2 SQIVND come from the germline V gene (reference sequence). The CDR3 extends over 14 amino acids. V lost 2 bases to trimming and J lost 7 bases, with 15 bases between them. CDR3 sequence: CASSIFGGAGEQYF. CDR3 coding DNA: TGTGCCAGTAGTATATTTGGGGGCGCGGGTGAGCAGTACTTC.

The chain is built from TRBV5-1 and TRBJ1-1, with D unclear. Germline V gene lookup returns CDR1 SGHRS and CDR2 YFSETQ. The CDR3 runs to 15 residues. Trimming stripped 0 bases from V and 4 bases from J, with 13 bases between. In DNA form, the CDR3 reads TGCGCCAGCAGCTTGGGGGAGACCTGGGGCACTGAAGCTTTCTTT. Protein sequence: CASSLGETWGTEAFF. The whole variable domain, filled in from reference TRBV5-1 and TRBJ1-1, reads KAGVTQTPRYLIKTRGQQVTLSCSPISGHRSVSWYQQTPGQGLQFLFEYFSETQRNKGNFPGRFSGRQFSNSRSEMNVSTLELGDSALYLCASSLGETWGTEAFFGQGTRLTVV.

J is TRBJ1-1 and V is TRBV5-1; D gene unclear. There are 15 residues in the CDR3. V lost 0 bases and J 6 bases, leaving 15 bases between the germline ends. In germline, CDR1 is SGHRS, CDR2 YFSETQ. In DNA, the CDR3 is TGCGCCAGCAGCTTGGCCGTTGGGGAGGGCGCTGAAGCTTTCTTT. This encodes CASSLAVGEGAEAFF.

The genes are TRBV11-3 and TRBJ2-1; the match to TRBD2 covers 8 bases. Losses at the gene ends were 5 bases for V and 0 bases for J; bases not matched to a gene: 3. The CDR3 is 15 amino acids. Per the germline V gene, CDR1 is SGHNT and CDR2 is YENEEA. The CDR3 DNA reads TGTGCCAGCAGCCCACGGGGGGGCTCCTACAATGAGCAGTTCTTC. Amino acids: CASSPRGGSYNEQFF.